These 5 T cell receptor beta chains originate from one sample sequenced in a study of T-cell reconstitution after alpha-beta-depleted transplantation in children (dated by TCRdb to the mid-2010s). The library was built by means of PCR. TCRdb lists the instrument as Illumina HiSeq 2500. To normalize quantification of the TCRbeta repertoire, the TCR libraries were built with molecular barcoding that relied on unique molecular identifiers. TCRdb passed the public sequencing reads through fastp at Q25 and MiXCR, retaining productive beta sequences. Entries that share a CDR3 protein sequence are merged under the most common genes and DNA. Present in this sample are roughly 610,000 distinct CDR3 sequences, over 9.5% of which were seen just once. The top ten hold less than 5% of the sample. The source material was PBMCs from the stem cell graft donor, sampled from the stem cell graft. These receptors were taken from a human donor who donated a stem cell graft to a child with acute myeloid leukemia.

V usage is TRBV12-3 or TRBV12-4 and J usage is TRBJ2-7; 9 positions agree with TRBD1. The CDR3 length is 14 residues. The J segment lost 4 bases and the V segment lost 5 bases, leaving 6 bases of the junction unmatched. The CDR3 DNA reads TGTGCCAGCAGTCACCGGGACAGGGTGTACGAGCAGTACTTC. Amino acid sequence: CASSHRDRVYEQYF.

This clonotype was picked up a small number of times. This chain joins TRBV12-3 or TRBV12-4 and TRBJ2-7; 9 bases align to TRBD2. V gave up 3 bases and J gave up 6 bases; unmatched junction bases: 6. The CDR3 sequence is 14 residues long. This CDR3 is CASSLGGRAPEQYF. The CDR3 DNA follows: TGTGCCAGCAGTTTGGGCGGGAGGGCCCCCGAGCAGTACTTC.

The chain employs TRBV6-1 and TRBJ2-6; 8 bases are shared with TRBD1. The CDR3 loop spans 18 amino acids. Germline V gene data show CDR1 as MNHNS and CDR2 as SASEGT. The V and J ends lost 6 bases and 2 bases, in that order; junction bases with no gene match: 12. Here the CDR3 DNA reads TGTGCCAGCAGGCCCCGACAGGGGCAGTTTACTGGGGCCAACGTCCTGACTTTC. As protein: CASRPRQGQFTGANVLTF.

This clonotype turned up a few times. CDR3 DNA sequence: TGTGCCAGCAGCTTGGTGACACAGGGGCAAGGTACGCAGTATTTT. Its translation is CASSLVTQGQGTQYF. This chain links TRBV5-5 with TRBJ2-3; 7 bases are a match to TRBD1. The length of the CDR3 is 15 residues. Germline trimming cut 0 bases from V and 8 bases from J; bases unmatched to any gene: 9. CDR1 and CDR2 from the germline V gene are SGHKS and YYEKEE (reference sequence).

This clonotype was seen ten or more times. J is TRBJ1-5 and V is TRBV7-6; 8 nucleotides match TRBD1. V lost 1 base, J lost 4 bases, and 9 bases stayed unmatched. This CDR3 is 17 amino acids long. From germline, CDR1 is SGHVS and CDR2 FNYEAQ. The DNA for the CDR3 is TGTGCCAGCAGCTTAGGGATTATTGGACAGGGTAATCAGCCCCAGCATTTT. Its protein is CASSLGIIGQGNQPQHF. Full variable domain (outside the CDR3, taken from reference TRBV7-6 and TRBJ1-5): GAGVSQSPRYKVTKRGQDVALRCDPISGHVSLYWYRQALGQGPEFLTYFNYEAQQDKSGLPNDRFSAERPEGSISTLTIQRTEQRDSAMYRCASSLGIIGQGNQPQHFGDGTRLSIL.